The clone carrying this T cell receptor (beta chain) was recorded a few times. Its antigen is unknown. This entry is derived from a study of T cell repertoires in cytomegalovirus infection. Study as a whole: In the study, CMV epitopes included recently identified HLA-C-restricted and well-studied HLA-B-restricted ones. Findings of the study overall: HLA-C-restricted CMV-specific TCR beta clonotypes prevailed in the ex vivo response.

The CDR3 has 15 amino acids. Looked up from germline, CDR1 is LGHNT and CDR2 is FRNRAP. V lost 7 bases, J lost 6 bases, and 20 bases lay in between. TCRdb reanalysed the reads using MiXCR and keeps one entry per CDR3 protein. The sample comprises about 890,000 distinct CDR3 sequences, less than 35% of which are singletons, and 11% to 15% rests with the top ten. This sequence joins TRBV12-5 and TRBJ2-3; perhaps TRBD2 as D (7 bases). The TCR sequence derives from a human donor in good health (CMV status not recorded). Some clones in this sample may be carry-over from other donors' samples. Sample: cultured CD8+ T cells from PBMCs, taken from culture after CMV antigen stimulation. The CDR3 DNA sequence: TGTGCTAGTGCCCCCCCGGCGGGGGCGCCGGATACGCAGTATTTT. It encodes CASAPPAGAPDTQYF. Looking up the rest from reference TRBV12-5 and TRBJ2-3 gives the full variable domain: DARVTQTPRHKVTEMGQEVTMRCQPILGHNTVFWYRQTMMQGLELLAYFRNRAPLDDSGMPKDRFSAEMPDATLATLKIQPSEPRDSAVYFCASAPPAGAPDTQYFGPGTRLTVL.